This entry is about one T cell receptor beta chain. This sample was taken from a study of OX40 agonist ivuxolimab in advanced cancers. Germline CDR1 SGHNT, CDR2 YYREEE (reference sequence). This CDR3 is built from 15 residues. V gave up 2 bases and J gave up 1 base, with 12 bases separating them. Clones were sequenced by immunoSEQ multiplex PCR, and TCRdb holds only the in-frame ones, with some missing. The sample has about 72,000 clones, more than 80% seen once. This clonotype originated in an adult with an advanced solid tumor such as melanoma, head and neck, liver or kidney cancer. The material was CD4+ or CD8+ T cells sorted from blood, obtained in a trial of the OX40 agonist ivuxolimab. This chain joins TRBV5-4 and TRBJ1-1; D unclear. In DNA form, the CDR3 reads TGTGCCAGCAGCTTTTTCGCAGTCGGGAACACTGAAGCTTTCTTT. Translating gives CASSFFAVGNTEAFF.